This T cell receptor beta chain is drawn from a study of shared T cell receptors in the human thymus. Sequencing was performed with immunoSEQ multiplex PCR; in TCRdb, only in-frame clones are kept and a portion is missing. The sample holds about 660,000 clones; roughly 90% are singletons and the top ten take around 0.01%. Losses at the gene ends were 8 bases for V and 0 bases for J; bases not matched to a gene: 2. The CDR3 totals 14 residues. Germline V CDR1 and CDR2: ENHRY, SYGVKD. The sample was also linked to a second study, of human thymus T cells. From that report: Samples came from healthy Finnish infants during open corrective cardiac surgery. Resections that were taken during corrective heart surgery supplied the thymus tissue. Gene usage for V and J segments appeared biased in thymic and blood repertoires. Unrelated people showed highly overlapping thymic repertoires, related research reported.

The TCR sequence derives from a boy younger than two with a congenital heart defect. The source material was thymocytes. This chain uses TRBV10-3 with TRBJ2-1; TRBD2 matches at 9 bases. This chain's CDR3 is CAIRLADSYNEQFF. Here the CDR3 DNA reads TGTGCCATCCGACTAGCGGACTCCTACAATGAGCAGTTCTTC.